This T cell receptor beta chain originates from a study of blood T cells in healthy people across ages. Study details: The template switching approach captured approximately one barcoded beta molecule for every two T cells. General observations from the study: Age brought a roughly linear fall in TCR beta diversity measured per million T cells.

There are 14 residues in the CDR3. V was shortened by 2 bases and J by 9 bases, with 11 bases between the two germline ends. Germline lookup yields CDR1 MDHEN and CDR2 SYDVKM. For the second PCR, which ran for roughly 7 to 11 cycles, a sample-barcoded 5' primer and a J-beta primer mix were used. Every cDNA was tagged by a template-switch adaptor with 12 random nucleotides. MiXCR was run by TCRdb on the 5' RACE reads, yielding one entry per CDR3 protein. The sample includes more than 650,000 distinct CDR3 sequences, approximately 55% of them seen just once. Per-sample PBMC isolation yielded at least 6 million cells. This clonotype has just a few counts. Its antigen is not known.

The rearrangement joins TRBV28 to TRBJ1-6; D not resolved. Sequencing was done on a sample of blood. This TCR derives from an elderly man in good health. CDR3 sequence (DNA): TGTGCCAGCAGTTTAAGTGGGTGGGCTTCACCCCTCCACTTT. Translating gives CASSLSGWASPLHF.